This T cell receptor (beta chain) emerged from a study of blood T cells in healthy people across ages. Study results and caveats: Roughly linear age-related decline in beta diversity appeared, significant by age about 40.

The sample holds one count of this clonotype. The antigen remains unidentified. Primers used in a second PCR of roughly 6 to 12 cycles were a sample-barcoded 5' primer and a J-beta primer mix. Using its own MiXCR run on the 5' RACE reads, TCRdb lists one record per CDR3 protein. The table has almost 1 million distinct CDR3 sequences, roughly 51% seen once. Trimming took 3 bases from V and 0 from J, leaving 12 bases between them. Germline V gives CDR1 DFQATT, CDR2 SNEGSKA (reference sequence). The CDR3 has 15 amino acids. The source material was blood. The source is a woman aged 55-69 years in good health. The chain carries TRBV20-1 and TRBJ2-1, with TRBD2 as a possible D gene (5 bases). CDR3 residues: CSASGVHSSYNEQFF. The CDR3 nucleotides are TGCAGTGCTAGCGGGGTTCACAGCTCCTACAATGAGCAGTTCTTC.